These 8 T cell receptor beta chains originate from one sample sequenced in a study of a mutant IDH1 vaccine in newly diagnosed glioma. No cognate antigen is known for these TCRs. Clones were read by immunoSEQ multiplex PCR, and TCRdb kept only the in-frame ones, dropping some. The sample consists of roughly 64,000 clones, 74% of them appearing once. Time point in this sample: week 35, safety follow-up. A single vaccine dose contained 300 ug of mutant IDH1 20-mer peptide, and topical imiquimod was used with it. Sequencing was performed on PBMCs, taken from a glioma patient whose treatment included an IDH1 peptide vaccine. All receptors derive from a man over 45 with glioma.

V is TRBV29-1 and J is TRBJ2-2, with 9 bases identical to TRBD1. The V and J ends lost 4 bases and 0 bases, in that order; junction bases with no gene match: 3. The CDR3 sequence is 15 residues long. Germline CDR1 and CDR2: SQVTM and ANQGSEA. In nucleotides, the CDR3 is TGCAGCGTTGTAGGACAGGGGTCGAACACCGGGGAGCTGTTTTTT. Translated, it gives CSVVGQGSNTGELFF.

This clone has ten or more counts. Here the CDR3 DNA reads TGTGCCAGCAGCTTAGGGGCAGAAGCTCTCTATGGCTACACCTTC. Protein product: CASSLGAEALYGYTF. The chain employs TRBV7-2 and TRBJ1-2; the D is unclear. The CDR3 is 15 residues long. Germline V gene data show CDR1 as SGHTA and CDR2 as FQGNSA. Trimming cost V 1 base and J 4 bases, with 13 bases left between them.

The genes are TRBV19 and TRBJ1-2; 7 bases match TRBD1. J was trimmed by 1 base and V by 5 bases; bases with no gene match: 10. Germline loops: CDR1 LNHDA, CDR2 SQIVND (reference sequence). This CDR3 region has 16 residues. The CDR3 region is CASSSGQSNYNYGYTF. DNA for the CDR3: TGTGCCAGTAGTTCGGGACAGTCAAACTATAACTATGGCTACACCTTC.

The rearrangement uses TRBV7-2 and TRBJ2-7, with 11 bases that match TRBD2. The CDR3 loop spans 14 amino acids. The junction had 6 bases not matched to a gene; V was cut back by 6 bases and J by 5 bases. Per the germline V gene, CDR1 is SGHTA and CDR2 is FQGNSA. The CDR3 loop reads CASRLAGGLDEQYF. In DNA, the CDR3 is TGTGCCAGCAGGCTAGCGGGGGGCCTGGACGAGCAGTACTTC.

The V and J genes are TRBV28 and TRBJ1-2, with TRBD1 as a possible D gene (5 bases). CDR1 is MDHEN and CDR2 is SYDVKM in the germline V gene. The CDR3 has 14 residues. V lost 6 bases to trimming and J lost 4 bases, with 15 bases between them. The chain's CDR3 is CASSRQTNLYGYTF. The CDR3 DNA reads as TGTGCCAGCAGCCGACAGACGAATCTCTATGGCTACACCTTC.

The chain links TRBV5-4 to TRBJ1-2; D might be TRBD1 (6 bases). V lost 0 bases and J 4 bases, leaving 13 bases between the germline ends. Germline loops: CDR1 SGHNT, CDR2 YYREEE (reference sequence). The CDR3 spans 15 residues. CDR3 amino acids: CASSLVHQGSYGYTF. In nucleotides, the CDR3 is TGTGCCAGCAGCTTGGTGCACCAGGGGAGCTATGGCTACACCTTC.

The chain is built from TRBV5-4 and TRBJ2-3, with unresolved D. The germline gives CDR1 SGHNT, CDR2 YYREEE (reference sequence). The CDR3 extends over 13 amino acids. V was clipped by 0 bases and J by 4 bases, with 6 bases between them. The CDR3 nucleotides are TGTGCCAGCAGCTTGGTTCCAGCAGATACGCAGTATTTT. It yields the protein CASSLVPADTQYF.

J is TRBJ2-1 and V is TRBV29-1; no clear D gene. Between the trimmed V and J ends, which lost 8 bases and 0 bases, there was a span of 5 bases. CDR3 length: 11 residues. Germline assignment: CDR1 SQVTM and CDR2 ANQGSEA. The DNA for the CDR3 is TGCAGCAGTAGCTCCTACAATGAGCAGTTCTTC. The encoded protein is CSSSSYNEQFF.